These T cell receptor beta chains were read from a single sample in a study of CD8+ T cells in alopecia areata. The assay was immunoSEQ multiplex PCR, and TCRdb's table has in-frame clones only and misses some. The sample shows about 100,000 clones, roughly 60% of them seen only once. The material sequenced was CD8+ T cells sorted from blood, taken at approximately week 60, from a patient treated with tofacitinib. The receptor source for this set is a human donor with alopecia areata. Both conserved end residues are part of each CDR3. A D gene is named only where the DNA matches it firmly. Size tells how often a clone was seen (once, few, many) or the class of an expanded clone, and some rows leave it out.

J,size,D,V,DNA,CDR3
TRBJ1-1,NA,TRBD1,TRBV11-1,TGTGCCAGCAGCGGAAGGACAGGGGGCACTGAAGCTTTCTTT,CASSGRTGGTEAFF
TRBJ2-7,few,TRBD1,TRBV29-1,TGCAGCGTTGAAGTCGCCGGGACAGGGGGGCCTACCTACGAGCAGTACTTC,CSVEVAGTGGPTYEQYF
TRBJ2-3,NA,TRBD2,TRBV4-2,TGTGCCAGCAGCCAAGAGACCACCGGGACTAGCGGTTTCACAGATACGCAGTATTTT,CASSQETTGTSGFTDTQYF
TRBJ1-5,NA,TRBD1,TRBV6-5,TGTGCCAGCAGTTTGGTCAGGGGGAGCAATCAGCCCCAGCATTTT,CASSLVRGSNQPQHF
TRBJ2-1,NA,NA,TRBV5-6,TGTGCCAGCAGCTTTGTCAAGAATGAGCAGTTCTTC,CASSFVKNEQFF
TRBJ2-7,NA,TRBD1,TRBV2,TGTGCCAGCAGTGCCCGGGGACAGGTGACCTACGAGCAGTACTTC,CASSARGQVTYEQYF
TRBJ1-1,NA,NA,TRBV2,TGTGCCAGCAGTAACAGGCATGAAGCTTTCTTT,CASSNRHEAFF
TRBJ1-1,medium-sized,TRBD1,TRBV6-5,TGTGCCAGCAGCCCTTTCCCGACAGGGCGGACTGAAGCTTTCTTT,CASSPFPTGRTEAFF
TRBJ2-1,once,NA,TRBV12-5,TGTGCTAGTGGTTACCTCGATGAGCAGTTCTTC,CASGYLDEQFF
TRBJ1-1,NA,NA,TRBV13,TGTGCCAGCAGCTTATTGGGCCCGAACACTGAAGCTTTCTTT,CASSLLGPNTEAFF
TRBJ2-7,NA,NA,TRBV14,TGTGCCAGCAGCCAAGATGTGGGCCAAGCGGCGAGCTCCTACGAGCAGTACTTC,CASSQDVGQAASSYEQYF
TRBJ2-3,NA,TRBD2,TRBV4-1,TGCGCCAGCAGCCAAGTTACTAGCGGAACATATACGCAGTATTTT,CASSQVTSGTYTQYF
TRBJ2-5,NA,NA,TRBV7-9,TGTGCCAGCAGCTTAGATAGTTCGGGCGTCGAGACCCAGTACTTC,CASSLDSSGVETQYF
TRBJ2-1,few,TRBD2,TRBV7-9,TGTGCCAGCAGCGGACTAGCGGGGGCCTACAATGAGCAGTTCTTC,CASSGLAGAYNEQFF
TRBJ2-3,NA,NA,TRBV7-9,TGTGCCAGCAGCCCCCAGGGAGGTACAGATACGCAGTATTTT,CASSPQGGTDTQYF
TRBJ1-5,NA,NA,TRBV7-2,TGTGCCAGCAGCAGCGACAGCCGCAATCAGCCCCAGCATTTT,CASSSDSRNQPQHF
TRBJ2-2,NA,NA,TRBV30,TGTGCCTGGAGGGATTCCGTGGAGCTGTTTTTT,CAWRDSVELFF
TRBJ2-2,NA,NA,TRBV6-6,TGTGCCAGCAGCCCACAGATACCTTTCACCGGGGAGCTGTTTTTT,CASSPQIPFTGELFF
TRBJ2-3,NA,TRBD2,TRBV2,TGTGCCAGCAGTGTTTGGGACTACAAATACACAGATACGCAGTATTTT,CASSVWDYKYTDTQYF
TRBJ1-5,NA,NA,TRBV6-6,TGTGCCAGCAGTTACCTGCGGAATCAGCCCCAGCATTTT,CASSYLRNQPQHF
TRBJ2-1,NA,NA,TRBV5-1,TGCGCCAGCAGCTTGGCCGTTACTGAGCAGTTCTTC,CASSLAVTEQFF
TRBJ1-5,NA,NA,TRBV4-2,TGTGCCAGCAGCCAAGGCAGGGGCAATCAGCCCCAGCATTTT,CASSQGRGNQPQHF
TRBJ2-5,NA,TRBD2,TRBV7-2,TGTGCCAGCAGCTTCTCTGGGACTAGCAAAGAGACCCAGTACTTC,CASSFSGTSKETQYF
TRBJ1-1,few,NA,TRBV4-1,TGCGCCAGCAGCCCCCGAAGTGGGCAGAACACTGAAGCTTTCTTT,CASSPRSGQNTEAFF
TRBJ1-1,NA,TRBD1,TRBV25-1,TGTGCCAGCAGTGGGCAGGACAGGTATACCCTACACACTGAAGCTTTCTTT,CASSGQDRYTLHTEAFF
TRBJ2-7,NA,NA,TRBV6-5,TGTGCCAGCAGTTACCGGACAGCGTCATACGAGCAGTACTTC,CASSYRTASYEQYF
TRBJ2-3,NA,TRBD2,TRBV5-1,TGCGCCAGCAGCTTGGCCAGACTAGCGGGGAAAATCACAGATACGCAGTATTTT,CASSLARLAGKITDTQYF
TRBJ2-1,NA,TRBD2,TRBV6-6,TGTGCCAGCAGTTACTCGAAGACTCTAGCGGGGGACGGGGGGTTCTTC,CASSYSKTLAGDGGFF
TRBJ1-5,NA,TRBD1,TRBV9,TGTGCCAGCAGCGTAGGACAGGGGGCAAAGCAGCCCCAGCATTTT,CASSVGQGAKQPQHF
TRBJ2-7,NA,NA,TRBV27,TGTGCCAGCAGTTTAGCAGGGATCCACGAGCAGTACTTC,CASSLAGIHEQYF
TRBJ1-1,NA,NA,TRBV2,TGTGCCAGCAGTGAATCGCTTGAAGCTTTCTTT,CASSESLEAFF
TRBJ2-1,few,NA,TRBV4-1,TGCGCCAGCAGCCAAGAGTGGACACGTTTACGCAATGAGCAGTTCTTC,CASSQEWTRLRNEQFF
TRBJ1-5,NA,NA,TRBV5-1,TGCGCCAGCAGCTCTCGACAGCTCAATCAGCCCCAGCATTTT,CASSSRQLNQPQHF
TRBJ1-2,few,NA,TRBV4-1,TGCGCCAGCAGCCAACTGCAGGGGTTGGGCTATGGCTACACCTTC,CASSQLQGLGYGYTF
TRBJ2-7,NA,TRBD2,TRBV9,TGTGCCAGCAGCGTAGACCCTAGCGGGAGTTACTACGAGCAGTACTTC,CASSVDPSGSYYEQYF
TRBJ2-5,few,TRBD1,TRBV4-2,TGTGCCAGCAGCCCGGGTACAGGGGGTTATTTGGAGACCCAGTACTTC,CASSPGTGGYLETQYF
TRBJ2-7,NA,NA,TRBV6-1,TGTGCCAGCAGTGAAGATCCCCACTACGAGCAGTACTTC,CASSEDPHYEQYF
TRBJ2-7,NA,NA,TRBV5-5,TGTGCCAGCAGCTCCCTGAGACTCGAGCAGTACTTC,CASSSLRLEQYF
TRBJ2-7,NA,NA,TRBV6-5,TGTGCCAGCAGTTACGCGTCAGGGGCCTACGAGCAGTACTTC,CASSYASGAYEQYF
TRBJ1-5,NA,NA,TRBV2,TGTGCCAGTCGAGGGCAGGAACATCGATTTTTTAGCAATCAGCCCCAGCATTTT,CASRGQEHRFFSNQPQHF
TRBJ2-5,few,NA,TRBV29-1,TGCAGCGTTGAAGATCTCGGCCAGGGGGGAGAGACCCAGTACTTC,CSVEDLGQGGETQYF